This TCR beta chain derives from a study of STAT5B mutations in CD4+ large granular lymphocyte leukemia. Study background: The CDR3 'QG' motif was associated with a particular HLA allele among healthy donors.

Study outcomes and limitations: Less than 30% of private leukemic clonotypes occurred rarely in other patients' non-leukemic repertoires. CD4-sorted patient repertoires seemed more clonal than healthy CD4+ repertoires.

Data came from immunoSEQ multiplex PCR; TCRdb stores just in-frame clones and leaves some out. Among around 30,000 clones listed, roughly 76% were seen once. Comment on this clone: Antigen: not known.

Material: CD4+ T cells from blood buffy coats. The origin of this receptor is a human donor in good health.

The CDR3 nucleotides are TGTGCCAGCAGCCCCGATAGACAGGGCTTGGATTCACCCCTCCACTTT. It yields the protein CASSPDRQGLDSPLHF. V gene TRBV5-4 combines with J gene TRBJ1-6; TRBD1 aligns across 7 bases. The CDR3 sequence is 16 residues long. The germline CDR1 and CDR2 sequences are SGHNT and YYREEE (reference sequence). V lost 4 bases to trimming and J lost 8 bases; unmatched junction nucleotides: 12.